One T cell receptor beta chain is described in this entry. This CDR3 comprises 17 residues. The germline V and J ends were trimmed by 3 bases and 1 base, with 17 bases remaining between them. The germline gives CDR1 LGHDT, CDR2 YNNKEL (reference sequence). This entry is derived from a study of Ad26.COV2.S vaccination and SARS-CoV-2 variants. The method was immunoSEQ multiplex PCR; TCRdb's version includes in-frame clones alone and lacks a portion of them. The sample comprises about 260,000 clones, 87% of which are singletons, and approximately 3% rests with the top ten. Described treatment: around 19 received Ad26.COV2.S at low or high dose, single or two shots; roughly five received placebo; per-sample allocation not given. Sampling was performed 63 days after the first vaccine or placebo injection.

This receptor was identified in a person between 18 and 59 years old who received the Ad26.COV2.S COVID-19 vaccine or a placebo. The chain employs TRBV3-1 (or the pseudogene TRBV3-2) and TRBJ2-3, with D possibly TRBD2 on 6 matching bases. Sequencing used peripheral blood, obtained in a trial of Ad26.COV2.S vaccine versus placebo. The CDR3 DNA sequence: TGTGCCAGCAGCCAGTGGGGACTCGGATGGCGCACAGATACGCAGTATTTT. Its translation is CASSQWGLGWRTDTQYF.